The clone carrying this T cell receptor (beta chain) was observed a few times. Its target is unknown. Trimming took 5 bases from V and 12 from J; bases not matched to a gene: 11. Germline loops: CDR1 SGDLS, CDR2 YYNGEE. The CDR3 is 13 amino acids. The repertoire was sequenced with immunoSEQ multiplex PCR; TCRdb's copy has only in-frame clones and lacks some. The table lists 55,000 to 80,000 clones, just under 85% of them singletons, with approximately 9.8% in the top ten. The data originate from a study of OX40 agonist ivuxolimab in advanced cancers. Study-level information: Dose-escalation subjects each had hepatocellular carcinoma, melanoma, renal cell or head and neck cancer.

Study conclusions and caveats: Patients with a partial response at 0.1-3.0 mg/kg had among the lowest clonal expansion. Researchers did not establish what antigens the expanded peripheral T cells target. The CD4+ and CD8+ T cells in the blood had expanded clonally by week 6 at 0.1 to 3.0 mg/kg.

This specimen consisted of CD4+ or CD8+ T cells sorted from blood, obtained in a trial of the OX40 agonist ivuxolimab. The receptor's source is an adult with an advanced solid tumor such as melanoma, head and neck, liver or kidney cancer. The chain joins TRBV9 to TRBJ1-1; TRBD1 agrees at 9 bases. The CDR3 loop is CASSKTGGGRTFF. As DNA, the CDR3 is TGTGCCAGCAGTAAAACAGGGGGCGGTAGGACTTTCTTT.